This T cell receptor beta chain stems from a study of technical replicates of blood from a few donors. Using immunoSEQ multiplex PCR, the repertoire was profiled, and TCRdb retains in-frame clones only, with some absent. The sample lists over 90,000 clones, roughly 95% occurring once. This clone showed up just once. V lost 4 bases to trimming and J lost 5 bases, with 8 bases between them. The CDR3 covers 12 residues. Germline lookup yields CDR1 MDHEN and CDR2 SYDVKM. The receptor's source is a human donor in good health. The rearrangement links TRBV28 to TRBJ1-1, with D perhaps matching TRBD1 (5 bases). Material: T cells isolated from PBMCs. The CDR3 region has the DNA TGTGCCAGCAGTTCCGACAGTACTGAAGCTTTCTTT. This gives the protein CASSSDSTEAFF.